Presented here are 16 T cell receptor beta chains from one specimen sequenced in a study of cytomegalovirus exposure and HLA in healthy donors. Amplification used 60 Vbeta primers and 13 Jbeta primers. The data were produced by immunoSEQ multiplex PCR, yet TCRdb's version contains in-frame clones alone and is incomplete. The table records approximately 160,000 clones, under 70% of them present only once. What was sequenced was PBMCs. The receptors stem from a middle-aged woman in good health and CMV-seropositive.

The rearrangement uses TRBV6-1 and TRBJ2-1; D might be TRBD1 (6 bases). The CDR3 has 14 amino acids. The V gene lost 3 bases and the J gene lost 6 bases, with 12 bases spanning the gap. Germline lookup yields CDR1 MNHNS and CDR2 SASEGT. CDR3 coding DNA: TGTGCCAGCAGTGATCCCCTAGGGGGCAATGAGCAGTTCTTC. It encodes CASSDPLGGNEQFF.

The V gene is TRBV6-5, the J gene TRBJ2-5; 9 bases match TRBD1. With V trimmed by 6 bases and J by 4 bases, 3 bases remained unmatched. Per germline, CDR1 MNHEY and CDR2 SVGAGI. This CDR3 has 13 residues. The DNA of the CDR3 is TGTGCCAGCAGAGGGACAGGGAGAGAGACCCAGTACTTC. Translated, it gives CASRGTGRETQYF.

Details on this clone: The junction differs from germline at one of its ends, possibly a read error. The chain joins TRBV7-2 to TRBJ1-2; TRBD1 aligns across 9 bases. This CDR3 region has 16 residues. Germline lookup yields CDR1 SGHTA and CDR2 FQGNSA. In DNA, the CDR3 is TGTGCCAGCAGCAACCCCGGGACAGGGTCGTACTATGGCTACCCCTTC. This encodes CASSNPGTGSYYGYPF. The whole variable domain, filled in from reference TRBV7-2 and TRBJ1-2, reads GAGVSQSPSNKVTEKGKDVELRCDPISGHTALYWYRQSLGQGLEFLIYFQGNSAPDKSGLPSDRFSAERTGGSVSTLTIQRTQQEDSAVYLCASSNPGTGSYYGYPFGSGTRLTVV.

The chain uses TRBV5-8 and TRBJ1-5, with D unresolved. The V end lost 0 bases, the J end lost 3 bases, and 13 bases lay between the germline ends. Germline values: CDR1 SGHTS, CDR2 YDEGEE. The CDR3 totals 16 residues. CDR3 bases: TGTGCCAGCAGCTTGGCCAGTCGTCCTTCCAATCAGCCCCAGCATTTT. Translation: CASSLASRPSNQPQHF.

The rearrangement uses TRBV28 and TRBJ1-4, with 9 bases that match TRBD1. The CDR3 runs to 15 residues. CDR1 and CDR2 (germline): MDHEN, SYDVKM. V lost 5 bases, J lost 3 bases, and 4 bases stayed unmatched. For the CDR3, the DNA is TGTGCCAGCAGTCCTCGGACAGGGGCTAATGAAAAACTGTTTTTT. Protein product: CASSPRTGANEKLFF.

J is TRBJ2-2 and V is TRBV6-5; D may be TRBD1 (6 bases). The CDR3 has 13 amino acids. Germline V gene data show CDR1 as MNHEY and CDR2 as SVGAGI. V was trimmed by 6 bases and J by 6 bases, leaving 11 bases between them. In DNA, the CDR3 is TGTGCCAGCAGCAGGACAGCCTCCGGGGAGCTGTTTTTT. It is translated as CASSRTASGELFF.

The genes are TRBV15 and TRBJ2-1, with 11 bases fitting TRBD2. The CDR3 runs 16 residues. Trimming cost V 5 bases and J 5 bases; bases outside gene matches: 8. Germline lookup yields CDR1 LNHNV and CDR2 YYDKDF (reference sequence). In DNA form, the CDR3 reads TGTGCCACCAGCGACGGTGGACTAGCGGGTAACAATGAGCAGTTCTTC. Translated, it gives CATSDGGLAGNNEQFF. Full variable domain (rest looked up from reference TRBV15 and TRBJ2-1): DAMVIQNPRYQVTQFGKPVTLSCSQTLNHNVMYWYQQKSSQAPKLLFHYYDKDFNNEADTPDNFQSRRPNTSFCFLDIRSPGLGDTAMYLCATSDGGLAGNNEQFFGPGTRLTVL.

This chain uses TRBV28 with TRBJ2-7, with 10 bases that match TRBD2. CDR3 length equals 17 residues. V shed 5 bases, J shed 1 base, and the junction held 11 bases outside the gene matches. Germline V gives CDR1 MDHEN, CDR2 SYDVKM. The chain's CDR3 is CASSHGGTSGNSYEQYF. The CDR3 region has the DNA TGTGCCAGCAGTCATGGAGGTACTAGCGGGAATTCCTACGAGCAGTACTTC.

The chain couples TRBV4-3 to TRBJ1-1; D is possibly TRBD1 (5 bases). Germline assignment: CDR1 LGHNA and CDR2 YSLEER. This CDR3 contains 13 residues. The germline V and J ends were trimmed by 2 bases and 9 bases, with 13 bases remaining between them. The CDR3 region is CASSQSAGLKAFF. The CDR3, as DNA: TGCGCCAGCAGCCAATCCGCAGGGTTGAAAGCTTTCTTT.

The gene calls are TRBV5-6 and TRBJ2-1; D is uncertain. Germline V CDR1 and CDR2: SGHDT, YYEEEE. This CDR3 is built from 12 residues. The V end lost 4 bases, the J end lost 5 bases, and 7 bases lay between the germline ends. CDR3 region: CASSLYDNEQFF. DNA of the CDR3: TGTGCCAGCAGCCTCTACGACAATGAGCAGTTCTTC. Full variable domain (outside the CDR3, taken from reference TRBV5-6 and TRBJ2-1): DAGVTQSPTHLIKTRGQQVTLRCSPKSGHDTVSWYQQALGQGPQFIFQYYEEEERQRGNFPDRFSGHQFPNYSSELNVNALLLGDSALYLCASSLYDNEQFFGPGTRLTVL.

This clone showed up just once. The chain combines TRBV7-2 with TRBJ1-1, with 9 bases matching TRBD1. The CDR3 has 14 residues. J gave up 7 bases and V 2 bases, and 5 bases lay outside the gene matches. Per germline, CDR1 SGHTA and CDR2 FQGNSA. The CDR3 sequence is CASSLNRGQGEAFF. The CDR3 coding sequence is TGTGCCAGCAGCTTAAACAGGGGGCAGGGTGAAGCTTTCTTT.

CDR3 bases: TGTGCCAGTACCAAACTCGGGGGGATCGGAATTAACACTGAAGCTTTCTTT. It specifies CASTKLGGIGINTEAFF. The rearrangement links TRBV19 to TRBJ1-1, with D tentatively TRBD1 (5 bases). This CDR3 has 17 amino acids. Germline CDR1 is LNHDA and CDR2 is SQIVND (reference sequence). Trimming took off 7 bases at V and 2 bases at J, with 23 bases between the two ends.

The count of this clone is one. The chain uses TRBV11-2 and TRBJ2-5; TRBD2 might be the D (5 bases). V lost 3 bases and J lost 5, with 13 bases in between. The CDR3 extends over 14 amino acids. Germline CDR1 SGHAT, CDR2 FQNNGV. As DNA, the CDR3 is TGTGCCAGCAGCTTTACCCGGGATGTGGAGACCCAGTACTTC. Protein: CASSFTRDVETQYF.

V usage is TRBV27 and J usage is TRBJ2-3; D remains ambiguous. This CDR3 has 13 residues. Germline loops: CDR1 MNHEY, CDR2 SMNVEV (reference sequence). V was trimmed by 4 bases and J by 4 bases, leaving 9 bases between them. As DNA, the CDR3 is TGTGCCAGCAGTTCTCTTCGGGCAGATACGCAGTATTTT. Translating it yields CASSSLRADTQYF.

The chain carries TRBV6-5 and TRBJ2-1, with TRBD2 matching over 14 bases. V lost 4 bases to trimming and J lost 8 bases; unmatched junction nucleotides: 4. Germline V CDR1 and CDR2: MNHEY, SVGAGI. CDR3 size: 15 residues. The CDR3 protein is CASSSGTSGSYEQFF. The CDR3 DNA sequence: TGTGCCAGCAGTTCCGGGACTAGCGGGAGCTATGAGCAGTTCTTC.

The CDR3 DNA reads as TGTGCCAGCAGTGAAACAGGGGGCCCAGATACGCAGTATTTT. Residues: CASSETGGPDTQYF. The chain recombines TRBV6-1 with TRBJ2-3; 9 nucleotides line up with TRBD1. With 2 bases clipped from V and 4 bases from J, the junction kept 1 base outside the gene matches. The germline gives CDR1 MNHNS, CDR2 SASEGT. CDR3 length equals 14 residues.